Following are 30 T cell receptor beta chains from one sample sequenced in a study of shared clonotypes between healthy human individuals. Repertoires were generated with immunoSEQ multiplex PCR, while TCRdb's copy carries only in-frame clones and drops some. The sample yields 300,000 to 350,000 clones, more than 60% seen once. Sequencing was performed on memory CD4+ T cells sorted from blood. The subset here: CD45RA-negative fraction. These receptors were collected from a man aged 30-40 years in good health.

The chain's CDR3 is CASSIVNPGNQPQHF. The CDR3 region has the DNA TGTGCCAGTAGTATAGTAAACCCCGGCAATCAGCCCCAGCATTTT. The chain recombines TRBV19 with TRBJ1-5; D is unclear. The CDR3 contains 15 residues. Looked up from germline, CDR1 is LNHDA and CDR2 is SQIVND (reference sequence). V shed 1 base and J shed 2 bases, with 9 bases lying between them.

This clone has more than one count but fewer than ten. At the DNA level, this CDR3 is encoded by other sequences in the same sample as well. Here the CDR3 reads CASSLVGTGNTIYF. Written as DNA, the CDR3 is TGCGCCAGCAGCTTGGTGGGTACTGGAAACACCATATATTTT. The genes are TRBV5-1 and TRBJ1-3; D is undetermined. This CDR3 has 14 amino acids. Between the trimmed V and J ends, which lost 0 bases and 2 bases, there was a span of 6 bases. CDR1 SGHRS and CDR2 YFSETQ come from the germline V gene.

The rearrangement joins TRBV5-5 to TRBJ1-1; no firm D call. This CDR3 contains 14 residues. The V gene's germline CDR1 is SGHKS and CDR2 YYEKEE (reference sequence). V was trimmed by 0 bases and J by 8 bases, leaving 14 bases between them. The CDR3 DNA follows: TGTGCCAGCAGCTTGGGGTGGGCCCTGGAAGAAGCTTTCTTT. This gives the protein CASSLGWALEEAFF.

The genes are TRBV2 and TRBJ1-5; no firm D call. The CDR3 spans 14 residues. Germline CDR1 SNHLY, CDR2 FYNNEI. Trimming took 6 bases from V and 4 from J, leaving 13 bases between them. Here the CDR3 reads CASSRQGLNQPQHF. The CDR3 DNA reads as TGTGCCAGCAGCAGGCAAGGGCTAAATCAGCCCCAGCATTTT. The whole variable domain, remainder taken from reference TRBV2 and TRBJ1-5, is EPEVTQTPSHQVTQMGQEVILRCVPISNHLYFYWYRQILGQKVEFLVSFYNNEISEKSEIFDDQFSVERPDGSNFTLKIRSTKLEDSAMYFCASSRQGLNQPQHFGDGTRLSIL.

The genes are TRBV28 and TRBJ2-7, with 7 bases matching TRBD1. J was trimmed by 5 bases and V by 4 bases; bases with no gene match: 11. There are 15 residues in the CDR3. The germline V gene has CDR1 MDHEN and CDR2 SYDVKM. CDR3 loop: CASSSLARGWDEQYF. For the CDR3, the DNA is TGTGCCAGCAGTTCCCTGGCCAGGGGGTGGGACGAGCAGTACTTC.

This clone was seen a few times. J is TRBJ2-3 and V is TRBV5-1; D is unclear. V dropped 5 bases and J dropped 0 bases, with 16 bases sitting between them. CDR1 and CDR2 from the germline V gene are SGHRS and YFSETQ. This CDR3 spans 16 amino acids. Here the CDR3 reads CASRLGHPFSTDTQYF. The CDR3 DNA sequence: TGCGCCAGCAGATTAGGGCACCCCTTTAGCACAGATACGCAGTATTTT.

The chain has TRBV7-3 and TRBJ2-1; 9 bases map to TRBD2. Unmatched junction bases numbered 12, after V lost 2 bases and J lost 4 bases. Germline CDR1 SGHTA, CDR2 FQGTGA. This CDR3 region has 18 residues. CDR3 sequence reads: CASSLGFRASGEYNEQFF. Written as DNA, the CDR3 is TGTGCCAGCAGCTTAGGTTTTAGGGCTAGCGGGGAGTACAATGAGCAGTTCTTC.

This chain uses TRBV12-5 with TRBJ2-7; 9 bases map to TRBD1. This CDR3 region has 16 residues. Germline trimming cut 6 bases from V and 6 bases from J; bases unmatched to any gene: 15. CDR1 is LGHNT and CDR2 is FRNRAP in the germline V gene. CDR3 residues: CASGHPGTGWVGEQYF. The CDR3 nucleotides read TGTGCTAGTGGCCACCCTGGGACAGGGTGGGTAGGCGAGCAGTACTTC. Variable domain in full (rest from reference TRBV12-5 and TRBJ2-7): DARVTQTPRHKVTEMGQEVTMRCQPILGHNTVFWYRQTMMQGLELLAYFRNRAPLDDSGMPKDRFSAEMPDATLATLKIQPSEPRDSAVYFCASGHPGTGWVGEQYFGPGTRLTVT.

In DNA form, the CDR3 reads TGCGCCAGCAGCTTGGCCGGGACAGGGTGGAACGAGCAGTACTTC. Translated: CASSLAGTGWNEQYF. The rearrangement uses TRBV5-1 and TRBJ2-7; 9 bases fit TRBD1. V was pared by 0 bases and J by 5 bases, with 6 bases of the junction left unmatched. Germline V gene lookup returns CDR1 SGHRS and CDR2 YFSETQ. This CDR3 has 15 residues.

The rearrangement joins TRBV7-2 to TRBJ1-3; the D is unclear. Germline CDR1 and CDR2: SGHTA and FQGNSA. Deletions cut 6 bases from V and 2 bases from J, with 8 bases between. This CDR3 has 13 amino acids. The CDR3 DNA is TGTGCCAGCAGGCCAAGGGCTGGAAACACCATATATTTT. It specifies CASRPRAGNTIYF.

This clone has more than one count but fewer than ten. The rearrangement links TRBV25-1 to TRBJ2-1, with 7 bases identical to TRBD2. J gave up 5 bases and V 6 bases, and 13 bases lay outside the gene matches. CDR1 and CDR2 from the germline V gene are MGHDK and SYGVNS. The CDR3 sequence is 16 residues long. CDR3 DNA sequence: TGTGCCAGCAGGTCGTTTTTTCGGGGAGGGGACAATGAGCAGTTCTTC. Its translation is CASRSFFRGGDNEQFF.

This clone has a count of ten or more. The chain combines TRBV14 with TRBJ1-2; D remains unclear. The CDR3 is 13 residues long. Germline CDR1 SGHDN, CDR2 FVKESK. With 1 base removed from V and 7 bases from J, the gap between germline ends came to 10 bases. The CDR3 nucleotides read TGTGCCAGCAGCCAAGTTGTGACGGCTGGCTACACCTTC. Protein sequence: CASSQVVTAGYTF.

CDR3 sequence (DNA): TGTGCCAGCAGCTTGGCGGACTTTTACAATGAGCAGTTCTTC. Translation: CASSLADFYNEQFF. The chain is built from TRBV7-2 and TRBJ2-1; D possibly corresponds to TRBD2 (5 bases). This CDR3 has 14 amino acids. V was clipped by 3 bases and J by 4 bases, with 10 bases between them. Germline CDR1 and CDR2: SGHTA and FQGNSA.

The rearrangement joins TRBV6-1 to TRBJ1-1; D is unclear. CDR3 length equals 13 residues. CDR1 MNHNS and CDR2 SASEGT come from the germline V gene. V lost 0 bases, J lost 12 bases, and 14 bases lay in between. In DNA, the CDR3 is TGTGCCAGCAGTGAAGCCCACATCCCAACACCTTTCTTT. This translates into CASSEAHIPTPFF.

The CDR3 region has the DNA TGTGCCAGCAGCCGATCCGCGGGAGTGAACACCGGGGAGCTGTTTTTT. Residues: CASSRSAGVNTGELFF. The V gene is TRBV14, the J gene TRBJ2-2; 7 bases align to TRBD2. This CDR3 is 16 amino acids long. V gave up 4 bases and J gave up 1 base; unmatched junction bases: 6. Germline V CDR1 and CDR2: SGHDN, FVKESK.

The chain combines TRBV27 with TRBJ2-2; D unclear. The V and J ends lost 4 bases and 4 bases respectively, with 7 bases between them. CDR1 is MNHEY and CDR2 is SMNVEV in the germline V gene (reference sequence). CDR3 length: 13 amino acids. The CDR3 DNA reads as TGTGCCAGCAGTTCGTGGGTCACCGGGGAGCTGTTTTTT. This encodes CASSSWVTGELFF.

The chain couples TRBV5-4 to TRBJ2-1; D is tentatively TRBD1 or TRBD2 (5 bases each). The germline V gene has CDR1 SGHNT and CDR2 YYREEE (reference sequence). The CDR3 covers 16 residues. Trimming took off 5 bases at V and 6 bases at J, with 21 bases between the two ends. The CDR3 region is CASSTGLGILGNEQFF. In nucleotides, the CDR3 is TGTGCCAGCAGTACAGGTCTCGGGATCTTGGGCAATGAGCAGTTCTTC.

The chain links TRBV25-1 to TRBJ1-2; 8 bases match TRBD1. Germline CDR1 and CDR2: MGHDK and SYGVNS. Trimming took 8 bases from V and 0 from J; bases not matched to a gene: 2. This CDR3 region has 13 residues. CDR3 residues: CASRGQANYGYTF. CDR3 nucleotides: TGTGCCAGCCGGGGACAGGCTAACTATGGCTACACCTTC.

The sample holds a few counts of this clone. This chain uses TRBV7-7 with TRBJ2-2, with 7 bases fitting TRBD1. This CDR3 comprises 13 residues. V was pared by 2 bases and J by 8 bases, with 2 bases of the junction left unmatched. Germline loops: CDR1 SSHAT, CDR2 FNYEAQ (reference sequence). The DNA for the CDR3 is TGTGCCAGCAGCTTAACAGGGGATGGGGAGCTGTTTTTT. It translates to CASSLTGDGELFF.

V gene TRBV9 combines with J gene TRBJ2-5, with TRBD2 identical over 8 bases. CDR3 length equals 15 residues. Germline trimming cut 3 bases from V and 3 bases from J; bases unmatched to any gene: 7. Germline assignment: CDR1 SGDLS and CDR2 YYNGEE. CDR3 in amino acids: CASSASLLAEETQYF. The CDR3 DNA sequence: TGTGCCAGCAGCGCCTCCCTACTAGCGGAAGAGACCCAGTACTTC. Complete variable domain (other parts from reference TRBV9 and TRBJ2-5): DSGVTQTPKHLITATGQRVTLRCSPRSGDLSVYWYQQSLDQGLQFLIQYYNGEERAKGNILERFSAQQFPDLHSELNLSSLELGDSALYFCASSASLLAEETQYFGPGTRLLVL.

This clone was seen only a few times. The chain has TRBV5-6 and TRBJ2-7; D may be TRBD2 (5 bases). This CDR3 contains 12 residues. Germline loops: CDR1 SGHDT, CDR2 YYEEEE. Trimming pared 4 bases from V and 7 bases from J, leaving 12 bases between. CDR3 in DNA: TGTGCCAGCAGCCCCCGGTCGGGGGAGCAGTACTTC. It yields the protein CASSPRSGEQYF.

Remarks on this clone: Other DNA sequences from this sample encode an identical CDR3 as well. The chain joins TRBV19 to TRBJ1-2, with D hard to call. The germline V gene has CDR1 LNHDA and CDR2 SQIVND (reference sequence). The V end lost 5 bases, the J end lost 2 bases, and 9 bases lay between the germline ends. This CDR3 has 13 amino acids. CDR3: CASSYRGNYGYTF. DNA for the CDR3: TGTGCCAGTAGTTATAGAGGAAACTATGGCTACACCTTC.

Comments on this clone: Other nucleotide sequences in the sample specify the same CDR3. The chain employs TRBV18 and TRBJ1-1, with D hard to call. The CDR3 covers 13 residues. In germline, CDR1 is KGHSH, CDR2 LQKENI. Trimming pared 2 bases from V and 0 bases from J, leaving 4 bases between. The CDR3 DNA follows: TGTGCCAGCTCACCAGACCTGAACACTGAAGCTTTCTTT. Translation: CASSPDLNTEAFF.

This clone was counted between two and nine times. This chain uses TRBV6-1 with TRBJ2-5; no reliable D call. From germline, CDR1 is MNHNS and CDR2 SASEGT. V gave up 3 bases and J gave up 5 bases, with 4 bases separating them. The CDR3 runs to 11 residues. Written as DNA, the CDR3 is TGTGCCAGCAGTGACAGGGAGACCCAGTACTTC. Translating it yields CASSDRETQYF.

The rearrangement uses TRBV6-1 and TRBJ1-5; no clear D. The CDR3 covers 14 residues. The V end lost 0 bases, the J end lost 5 bases, and 8 bases lay between the germline ends. Per germline, CDR1 MNHNS and CDR2 SASEGT. Here the CDR3 DNA reads TGTGCCAGCAGTGAAGCTGGGAGTTATCAGCCCCAGCATTTT. This codes for CASSEAGSYQPQHF.

This chain joins TRBV28 and TRBJ2-1; tentatively, D is TRBD2 (7 bases). Trimming removed 4 bases from V and 2 bases from J, with 18 bases in between. The germline V gene encodes CDR1 MDHEN and CDR2 SYDVKM. This CDR3 is built from 17 residues. The chain's CDR3 is CASSSLSSGTPYNEQFF. CDR3 nucleotide sequence: TGTGCCAGCAGTTCGCTCTCCAGCGGGACACCCTACAATGAGCAGTTCTTC.

The chain has TRBV5-1 and TRBJ1-1, with D perhaps matching TRBD1 (6 bases). Per the germline V gene, CDR1 is SGHRS and CDR2 is YFSETQ. This CDR3 contains 15 residues. V was trimmed by 1 base and J by 1 base, leaving 11 bases between them. CDR3 residues: CASSLQGKGNTEAFF. The CDR3 nucleotides read TGCGCCAGCAGCTTGCAGGGGAAGGGGAACACTGAAGCTTTCTTT.

The chain joins TRBV6-5 to TRBJ1-5; tentatively, D is TRBD1 (6 bases). Deletions cut 0 bases from V and 6 bases from J, with 9 bases between. From germline, CDR1 is MNHEY and CDR2 SVGAGI. The CDR3 is made up of 14 amino acids. The CDR3 nucleotides are TGTGCCAGCAGTTACTCAGGGGGGGGTCAGCCCCAGCATTTT. Its translation is CASSYSGGGQPQHF.

V usage is TRBV6-1 and J usage is TRBJ1-1; 8 bases agree with TRBD1. The germline V gene has CDR1 MNHNS and CDR2 SASEGT. The CDR3 is 14 residues long. Losses at the gene ends were 6 bases for V and 3 bases for J; bases not matched to a gene: 6. For the CDR3, the DNA is TGTGCCAGCAGACAGGGACAGGAGTACACTGAAGCTTTCTTT. The encoded protein is CASRQGQEYTEAFF.

This chain links TRBV5-1 with TRBJ2-3; 8 bases agree with TRBD2. The CDR3 totals 17 residues. V lost 2 bases, J lost 1 base, and 9 bases stayed unmatched. Germline V lookup: CDR1 SGHRS, CDR2 YFSETQ. CDR3 sequence reads: CASSLRAGGSGTDTQYF. The CDR3 region has the DNA TGCGCCAGCAGCTTACGGGCGGGAGGTTCGGGCACAGATACGCAGTATTTT.